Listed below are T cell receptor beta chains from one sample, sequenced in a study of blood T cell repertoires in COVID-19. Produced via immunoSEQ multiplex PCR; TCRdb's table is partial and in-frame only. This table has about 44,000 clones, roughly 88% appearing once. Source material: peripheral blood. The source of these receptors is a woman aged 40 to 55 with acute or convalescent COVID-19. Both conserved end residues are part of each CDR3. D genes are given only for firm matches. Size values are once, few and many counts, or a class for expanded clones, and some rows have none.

cdr3_nt: TGTGCCAGTAGTATATTTGGAGTGGGGAGGAGCAATCAGCCCCAGCATTTT
cdr3_aa: CASSIFGVGRSNQPQHF
d_call: -
v_call: TRBV19
j_call: TRBJ1-5
clone_size: -

cdr3_nt: TGTGCCAGCGGGCAACAGGTGTTCCTGAATTCACCCCTCCACTTT
cdr3_aa: CASGQQVFLNSPLHF
d_call: -
v_call: TRBV28
j_call: TRBJ1-6
clone_size: -

cdr3_nt: TGTGCCAGCAGTGGGAAGGGACAAGTTAATGAAAAACTGTTTTTT
cdr3_aa: CASSGKGQVNEKLFF
d_call: -
v_call: TRBV25-1
j_call: TRBJ1-4
clone_size: few

cdr3_nt: TGTGCCATCAGTGTTTTGGGGCTAGCGGGAGGGAATGAGCAGTTCTTC
cdr3_aa: CAISVLGLAGGNEQFF
d_call: TRBD2
v_call: TRBV10-3
j_call: TRBJ2-1
clone_size: -

cdr3_nt: TGTGCCAGCAGTTTCACGGGGTATAGCAATCAGCCCCAGCATTTT
cdr3_aa: CASSFTGYSNQPQHF
d_call: -
v_call: TRBV27
j_call: TRBJ1-5
clone_size: -

cdr3_nt: TGTGCCAGCAGCACAGGGACCCGGAACACCGGGGAGCTGTTTTTT
cdr3_aa: CASSTGTRNTGELFF
d_call: -
v_call: TRBV28
j_call: TRBJ2-2
clone_size: -

cdr3_nt: TGTGCCAGTAGTAAGAACTCTGAACCCCCCCAAACGCAGTTCTTC
cdr3_aa: CASSKNSEPPQTQFF
d_call: -
v_call: TRBV19
j_call: TRBJ2-1
clone_size: -

cdr3_nt: TGTGCCAGCAGCTCGTCTGGCGGATTGAACACCGGGGAGCTGTTTTTT
cdr3_aa: CASSSSGGLNTGELFF
d_call: -
v_call: TRBV5-4
j_call: TRBJ2-2
clone_size: few

cdr3_nt: TGTGCCAGCAGCCCCGCGCCGGATACGCAGTATTTT
cdr3_aa: CASSPAPDTQYF
d_call: -
v_call: TRBV7-9
j_call: TRBJ2-3
clone_size: -

cdr3_nt: TGTGCCAGCAGCCGTAGAGGACAGTCCACTGAAGCTTTCTTT
cdr3_aa: CASSRRGQSTEAFF
d_call: -
v_call: TRBV11-3
j_call: TRBJ1-1
clone_size: -

cdr3_nt: TGTGCCAGCAGCTTTTTACAGGGAGATGGCTACACCTTC
cdr3_aa: CASSFLQGDGYTF
d_call: -
v_call: TRBV7-6
j_call: TRBJ1-2
clone_size: -

cdr3_nt: TGTGCCAGCAGCTTGGCCAGGAACTCTGGAAACACCATATATTTT
cdr3_aa: CASSLARNSGNTIYF
d_call: -
v_call: TRBV5-6
j_call: TRBJ1-3
clone_size: -

cdr3_nt: TGCGCCAGCAGCTTAGGGACAGTCAACAATGAGCAGTTCTTC
cdr3_aa: CASSLGTVNNEQFF
d_call: TRBD1
v_call: TRBV5-1
j_call: TRBJ2-1
clone_size: once

cdr3_nt: TGCGCCAGCAGCCAAAGAACAGAGCAGTACTTC
cdr3_aa: CASSQRTEQYF
d_call: -
v_call: TRBV4-1
j_call: TRBJ2-7
clone_size: -

cdr3_nt: TGTGCCAGCAGGGAGACTAGCGGGAACTCCTACAATGAGCAGTTCTTC
cdr3_aa: CASRETSGNSYNEQFF
d_call: TRBD2
v_call: TRBV6-6
j_call: TRBJ2-1
clone_size: -

cdr3_nt: TGTGCCAGCAGTTTATCGGTAGCGGCATCCTACGAGCAGTACTTC
cdr3_aa: CASSLSVAASYEQYF
d_call: -
v_call: TRBV27
j_call: TRBJ2-7
clone_size: -

cdr3_nt: TGTGCCAGTAGTGCCTCTGGAGGGAAGACATATGGCTACACCTTC
cdr3_aa: CASSASGGKTYGYTF
d_call: -
v_call: TRBV19
j_call: TRBJ1-2
clone_size: -

cdr3_nt: TGCGCCAGCAGCTTGGACAGCGGGGTATCAGGGGCCAACGTCCTGACTTTC
cdr3_aa: CASSLDSGVSGANVLTF
d_call: TRBD2
v_call: TRBV5-1
j_call: TRBJ2-6
clone_size: -

cdr3_nt: TGTGCCATCAGTAAGGACAGGGGGTCTTCACCCCTCCACTTT
cdr3_aa: CAISKDRGSSPLHF
d_call: TRBD1
v_call: TRBV10-3
j_call: TRBJ1-6
clone_size: -

cdr3_nt: TGTGCCAGCAGCTTAGTTCTAAACTACGAGCAGTACTTC
cdr3_aa: CASSLVLNYEQYF
d_call: -
v_call: TRBV11-2
j_call: TRBJ2-7
clone_size: -

cdr3_nt: TGTGCCAGCAGCTCAGTCCCCGGGACCGGGGGGACTGAAGCTTTCTTT
cdr3_aa: CASSSVPGTGGTEAFF
d_call: -
v_call: TRBV7-3
j_call: TRBJ1-1
clone_size: -

cdr3_nt: TGTGCCAGCAGACAGGGATTGCTCCACACTGAAGCTTTCTTT
cdr3_aa: CASRQGLLHTEAFF
d_call: -
v_call: TRBV5-8
j_call: TRBJ1-1
clone_size: -

cdr3_nt: TGTGCCAGTACTCAGGGGAACATTCAGTACTTC
cdr3_aa: CASTQGNIQYF
d_call: -
v_call: TRBV19
j_call: TRBJ2-4
clone_size: -

cdr3_nt: TGTGCCAGCAGCTTAGGGACAGGGGGCGAAAATGAGCAGTTCTTC
cdr3_aa: CASSLGTGGENEQFF
d_call: TRBD1
v_call: TRBV7-9
j_call: TRBJ2-1
clone_size: -

cdr3_nt: TGTGCCAGCAGCGACCGGGGTATAGCCAAAAACATTCAGTACTTC
cdr3_aa: CASSDRGIAKNIQYF
d_call: -
v_call: TRBV28
j_call: TRBJ2-4
clone_size: once

cdr3_nt: TGTGCCAGCAGCCCTGGGACTAGCGGTCAAGAGACCCAGTACTTC
cdr3_aa: CASSPGTSGQETQYF
d_call: TRBD2
v_call: TRBV6-2/TRBV6-3
j_call: TRBJ2-5
clone_size: -

cdr3_nt: TGTGCCAGCAGTTTACCGTCGGTCGGGGAACGCACAGATACGCAGTATTTT
cdr3_aa: CASSLPSVGERTDTQYF
d_call: -
v_call: TRBV28
j_call: TRBJ2-3
clone_size: -

cdr3_nt: TGTGCCAGCTCAGACGACGACACGCGTGAAAAACTGTTTTTT
cdr3_aa: CASSDDDTREKLFF
d_call: -
v_call: TRBV18
j_call: TRBJ1-4
clone_size: -

cdr3_nt: TGTGCCAGTAGTAAGGAGGACAGGGGGCTATGGCTAGCGGGACTCACAGATACGCAGTATTTT
cdr3_aa: CASSKEDRGLWLAGLTDTQYF
d_call: TRBD1
v_call: TRBV19
j_call: TRBJ2-3
clone_size: -

cdr3_nt: TGTGCCAGCAGACTCCTCGGGACAGGGAATGAAAAACTGTTTTTT
cdr3_aa: CASRLLGTGNEKLFF
d_call: TRBD1
v_call: TRBV2
j_call: TRBJ1-4
clone_size: -

cdr3_nt: TGTGCCAGCAGTGAAGCAGGGGGCGCCTCTGGAAACACCATATATTTT
cdr3_aa: CASSEAGGASGNTIYF
d_call: TRBD1
v_call: TRBV6-1
j_call: TRBJ1-3
clone_size: few

cdr3_nt: TGTGCCACCTCAGTTCAGTCAGGGTTACACACTGAAGCTTTCTTT
cdr3_aa: CATSVQSGLHTEAFF
d_call: -
v_call: TRBV28
j_call: TRBJ1-1
clone_size: few

cdr3_nt: TGTGCCAGCAGTGACCCCGGGGAGATTGATGAAAAACTGTTTTTT
cdr3_aa: CASSDPGEIDEKLFF
d_call: -
v_call: TRBV6-1
j_call: TRBJ1-4
clone_size: -

cdr3_nt: TGCAGCGTTGTGGGGGGGAACTATGGCTACACCTTC
cdr3_aa: CSVVGGNYGYTF
d_call: -
v_call: TRBV29-1
j_call: TRBJ1-2
clone_size: -

cdr3_nt: TGTGCCAGCAGCTACAAGGACAGGGGGCCCTACGAGCAGTACTTC
cdr3_aa: CASSYKDRGPYEQYF
d_call: TRBD1
v_call: TRBV27
j_call: TRBJ2-7
clone_size: once

cdr3_nt: TGTGCCAGCAGTTTCCCCCGAGCGGGAGGGAACACCGGGGAGCTGTTTTTT
cdr3_aa: CASSFPRAGGNTGELFF
d_call: TRBD2
v_call: TRBV28
j_call: TRBJ2-2
clone_size: -

cdr3_nt: TGCGCCAGCAGCGGGGGGACTAGTTTTAACAATGAGCAGTTCTTC
cdr3_aa: CASSGGTSFNNEQFF
d_call: TRBD2
v_call: TRBV5-1
j_call: TRBJ2-1
clone_size: -

cdr3_nt: TGTGCCAGCAGCGGACCTAGCGGGGGGGCAGATACGCAGTATTTT
cdr3_aa: CASSGPSGGADTQYF
d_call: TRBD2
v_call: TRBV7-2
j_call: TRBJ2-3
clone_size: once

cdr3_nt: TGTGCCAGCAGCCAGAGGACTAGCGCTTGGGTCTTC
cdr3_aa: CASSQRTSAWVF
d_call: TRBD2
v_call: TRBV7-8
j_call: TRBJ2-1
clone_size: -

cdr3_nt: TGTGCCAGCAGCCTGACTAGCGGCACAGATACGCAGTATTTT
cdr3_aa: CASSLTSGTDTQYF
d_call: TRBD2
v_call: TRBV5-4
j_call: TRBJ2-3
clone_size: -

cdr3_nt: TGTGCCAGCAGTAAACAGAGTCTTTACGAGCAGTACTTC
cdr3_aa: CASSKQSLYEQYF
d_call: -
v_call: TRBV25-1
j_call: TRBJ2-7
clone_size: -

cdr3_nt: TGTGCCAGCAGTCCTAGCGGACTGTACGAGCAGTACTTC
cdr3_aa: CASSPSGLYEQYF
d_call: TRBD2
v_call: TRBV25-1
j_call: TRBJ2-7
clone_size: -

cdr3_nt: TGCGCCAGCAGTGAGTCTGTTGGACTAGCAGCAGATACGCAGTATTTT
cdr3_aa: CASSESVGLAADTQYF
d_call: TRBD2
v_call: TRBV10-1
j_call: TRBJ2-3
clone_size: -

cdr3_nt: TGTGCCAGCAGTTTGTCGACAGGGAGGAAGGGGGCCAACGTCCTGACTTTC
cdr3_aa: CASSLSTGRKGANVLTF
d_call: -
v_call: TRBV28
j_call: TRBJ2-6
clone_size: -

cdr3_nt: TGTGCCACCAGTGATCCACAGAGCTCTGGGGCCAACGTCCTGACTTTC
cdr3_aa: CATSDPQSSGANVLTF
d_call: -
v_call: TRBV24-1
j_call: TRBJ2-6
clone_size: -

cdr3_nt: TGCGCCAGCAGCTTGCTCCAGGGCCCCGGGAACACTGAAGCTTTCTTT
cdr3_aa: CASSLLQGPGNTEAFF
d_call: -
v_call: TRBV5-1
j_call: TRBJ1-1
clone_size: few

cdr3_nt: TGTGCCAGCTCACCGCGAGGACACTCCTACGAGCAGTACTTC
cdr3_aa: CASSPRGHSYEQYF
d_call: -
v_call: TRBV18
j_call: TRBJ2-7
clone_size: -

cdr3_nt: TGTGCTAGTGGTTTGGTAACCTCAGGGAACACTGAAGCTTTCTTT
cdr3_aa: CASGLVTSGNTEAFF
d_call: -
v_call: TRBV12-5
j_call: TRBJ1-1
clone_size: -

cdr3_nt: TGTGCCAGTAGTATCGGACCGACAGGGACTGGAGAGCAGTTCTTC
cdr3_aa: CASSIGPTGTGEQFF
d_call: -
v_call: TRBV19
j_call: TRBJ2-1
clone_size: -

cdr3_nt: TGTGCCAGCAGTTACTCCCACGGGACAGGGAACGAGCAGTACTTC
cdr3_aa: CASSYSHGTGNEQYF
d_call: TRBD1
v_call: TRBV6-2/TRBV6-3
j_call: TRBJ2-7
clone_size: -

cdr3_nt: TGTGCCATCATGTCCGGGGGACTCTATGGCTACACCTTC
cdr3_aa: CAIMSGGLYGYTF
d_call: -
v_call: TRBV10-3
j_call: TRBJ1-2
clone_size: -

cdr3_nt: TGTGCCAGCAGCTCGGGACTAGCGACCGGGGAGCTGTTTTTT
cdr3_aa: CASSSGLATGELFF
d_call: TRBD2
v_call: TRBV7-3
j_call: TRBJ2-2
clone_size: once

cdr3_nt: TGCGCCAGCAGCGAGGGCTACGAGCAGTACTTC
cdr3_aa: CASSEGYEQYF
d_call: -
v_call: TRBV5-1
j_call: TRBJ2-7
clone_size: few

cdr3_nt: TGTGCCAGCAGCTTAGACCGGGATGGGGAGCTGTTTTTT
cdr3_aa: CASSLDRDGELFF
d_call: -
v_call: TRBV7-7
j_call: TRBJ2-2
clone_size: -

cdr3_nt: TGTGCCAGCAGCCCCCGGACAGGGGGCTTCGGTCAGCCCCAGCATTTT
cdr3_aa: CASSPRTGGFGQPQHF
d_call: TRBD1
v_call: TRBV3-1/TRBV3-2
j_call: TRBJ1-5
clone_size: -